This T cell receptor (beta chain) was sequenced in a study of beta chain features in type 1 diabetes. Reverse transcribing all isolated RNA meant expressed TCRB transcripts were sequenced. Produced via immunoSEQ multiplex PCR; TCRdb's table is partial and in-frame only. In the table there are 150,000 to 200,000 clones, approximately 9.1% of which are singletons. Trimming took off 2 bases at V and 1 base at J, with 14 bases between the two ends. Germline CDR1 and CDR2: LNHNV and YYDKDF (reference sequence). This CDR3 is 16 amino acids long. The chain combines TRBV15 with TRBJ2-5, with D possibly matching TRBD1 (6 bases). The receptor's source is a woman younger than 35 in good health. Sequencing used central memory CD4+ T cells from blood. CDR3 sequence: CATSRRAGAVQETQYF. CDR3 bases: TGTGCCACCAGCAGACGAGCAGGGGCTGTCCAAGAGACCCAGTACTTC.